The rows below give T cell receptor beta chains drawn from one sample of a study of chemoradiotherapy in HPV16-positive cancers. This table comes from immunoSEQ multiplex PCR, and its TCRdb copy is limited to in-frame clones, with some not included. The sample yields about 12,000 clones, about 86% seen once. Sequencing was performed on blood, taken from a patient who underwent chemoradiotherapy. These receptors all come from a human donor with HPV-associated anogenital cancer. Each CDR3 is given with its conserved first and last residue. A D gene is named only where the DNA matches it firmly. For some rows the clone size is stated as once, few or many, or as a class when expanded; others skip it.

D gene,J gene,clone size,V gene,CDR3 protein
-,TRBJ2-5,-,TRBV5-6,CASSLFSGESQETQYF
-,TRBJ1-1,few,TRBV30,CAWSGDRTNTEAFF
-,TRBJ2-3,once,TRBV15,CATTGRISTDTQYF
-,TRBJ1-6,-,TRBV6-1,CASSVGVRIDNSPLHF
-,TRBJ1-6,-,TRBV15,CATSRGRLQNSPLHF
-,TRBJ2-7,-,TRBV11-2,CASSALGMGLYEQYF
-,TRBJ1-1,few,TRBV5-6,CASSLWYRLYTEAFF
-,TRBJ1-2,-,TRBV10-3,CAISAGDTYGYTF
-,TRBJ1-5,-,TRBV5-1,CASSLGGLGNQPQHF
-,TRBJ1-1,-,TRBV7-2,CASRIQGLNTEAFF
TRBD1,TRBJ2-4,-,TRBV5-8,CASSLGGQLGNIQYF
-,TRBJ2-2,-,TRBV5-1,CASSLSGELFF
-,TRBJ1-1,-,TRBV7-6,CASSLEMNTEAFF
TRBD1,TRBJ2-7,-,TRBV30,CAWKQGTYEQYF
TRBD1,TRBJ1-3,-,TRBV19,CASSFLDRGRFSGNTIYF
-,TRBJ2-7,few,TRBV6-1,CASSETAREYF
-,TRBJ1-2,-,TRBV19,CASTGREGLYGYTF
TRBD1,TRBJ2-5,once,TRBV5-1,CASSSPGQGGETQYF
-,TRBJ2-1,-,TRBV15,CATSRTSGGKLGAAEQFF
TRBD1,TRBJ1-2,once,TRBV15,CATRRGQLSHGYTF
-,TRBJ1-1,once,TRBV28,CASSGQNLNTEAFF
-,TRBJ2-5,-,TRBV7-3,CASSLSREETQYF
-,TRBJ2-1,-,TRBV7-8,CASRRSAGITYNEQFF
-,TRBJ1-3,few,TRBV18,CASSPGLEDTIYF
-,TRBJ2-1,-,TRBV7-2,CASSLGGWAETYNEQFF
TRBD2,TRBJ2-3,-,TRBV7-2,CASSLALAGGTFTDTQYF
-,TRBJ1-4,-,TRBV7-8,CASSLGGGIDEKLFF
-,TRBJ1-2,few,TRBV7-2,CASSLAGVGGYTF
-,TRBJ1-1,-,TRBV29-1,CSVDQGRNTEAFF
TRBD1,TRBJ2-5,-,TRBV28,CASSLPGGVEETQYF
TRBD1,TRBJ1-3,-,TRBV6-1,CASKRGGGNTIYF
TRBD2,TRBJ2-3,-,TRBV5-1,CASSLGLAGADTQYF
TRBD1,TRBJ2-3,-,TRBV11-1,CASSLDETGSADTQYF
-,TRBJ2-3,-,TRBV7-9,CASSLDPPPDTQYF
TRBD2,TRBJ2-5,-,TRBV4-1,CASSQGRLAGNQETQYF
-,TRBJ1-6,-,TRBV28,CASKTSKGSPLHF
-,TRBJ2-2,-,TRBV10-3,CAISVVSGPNTGELFF
-,TRBJ1-2,-,TRBV6-5,CASRGTVWGYTF
TRBD2,TRBJ2-3,-,TRBV5-6,CASSLSLAGSSTDTQYF
TRBD1,TRBJ2-7,-,TRBV7-2,CASSLAGTDPYEQYF
TRBD1,TRBJ2-5,-,TRBV7-6,CASSSPQGEYETQYF
-,TRBJ2-5,-,TRBV27,CASSAPGRVSETQYF
TRBD2,TRBJ2-5,-,TRBV5-1,CASSLGASGTQETQYF
TRBD1,TRBJ1-1,-,TRBV13,CASSRTGLAEAFF
-,TRBJ1-1,once,TRBV2,CASSEAANPNTEAFF
-,TRBJ1-2,-,TRBV6-5,CASRAAGFYGYTF
TRBD1,TRBJ1-5,-,TRBV7-6,CASSPQGWENQPQHF